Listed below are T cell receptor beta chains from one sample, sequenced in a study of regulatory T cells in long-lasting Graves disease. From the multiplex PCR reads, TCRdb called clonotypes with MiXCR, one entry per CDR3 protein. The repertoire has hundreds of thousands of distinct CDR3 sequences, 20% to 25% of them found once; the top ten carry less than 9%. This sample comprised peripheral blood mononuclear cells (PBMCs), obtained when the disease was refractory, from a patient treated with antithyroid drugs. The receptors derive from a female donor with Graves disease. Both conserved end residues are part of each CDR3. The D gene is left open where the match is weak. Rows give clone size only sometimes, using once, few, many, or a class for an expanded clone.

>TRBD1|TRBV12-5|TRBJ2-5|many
CASARGTALGTQYF
TGTGCTAGTGCGAGGGGGACAGCCTTGGGGACCCAGTACTTC
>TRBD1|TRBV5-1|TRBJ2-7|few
CASSLLTGYYEQYF
TGCGCCAGCAGCCTCCTGACAGGGTACTACGAGCAGTACTTC
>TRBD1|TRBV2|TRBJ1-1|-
CASSEGTGGPKEAFF
TGTGCCAGCAGCGAAGGGACAGGGGGGCCTAAGGAAGCTTTCTTT
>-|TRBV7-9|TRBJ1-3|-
CASSLAVTGGDTIYF
TGTGCCAGCAGCTTAGCAGTGACAGGAGGAGACACCATATATTTT
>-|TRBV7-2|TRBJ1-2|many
CASSTTLAYGYTF
TGTGCCAGCAGCACCACACTTGCCTATGGCTACACCTTC
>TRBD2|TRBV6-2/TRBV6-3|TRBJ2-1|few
CASSYSTTSPDLVDEQFF
TGTGCCAGCAGTTACTCGACGACTAGCCCAGATTTGGTGGATGAGCAGTTCTTC
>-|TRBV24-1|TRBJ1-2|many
CATSDLTGYTF
TGTGCCACCAGTGATTTGACAGGGTACACCTTC
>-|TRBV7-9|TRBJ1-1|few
CASSLGVHRENTEAFF
TGTGCCAGCAGCTTGGGCGTGCACAGGGAGAACACTGAAGCTTTCTTT
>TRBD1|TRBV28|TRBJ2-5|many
CASSLGQGMETQYF
TGTGCCAGCAGTTTGGGACAGGGGATGGAGACCCAGTACTTC
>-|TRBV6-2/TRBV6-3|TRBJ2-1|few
CASSLSLGRSNEQFF
TGTGCCAGCAGTCTCTCCCTCGGGAGATCGAATGAGCAGTTCTTC
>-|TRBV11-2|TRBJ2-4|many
CASSLDMRRAPQNIQYF
TGTGCCAGCAGCTTAGATATGAGGAGGGCACCCCAAAACATTCAGTACTTC
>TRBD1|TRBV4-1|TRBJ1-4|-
CASSQVATGREKLFF
TGCGCCAGCAGCCAAGTGGCGACAGGGCGCGAAAAACTGTTTTTT
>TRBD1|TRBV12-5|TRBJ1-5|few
CASGDRVDQPQHF
TGTGCTAGTGGGGACAGGGTAGATCAGCCCCAGCATTTT
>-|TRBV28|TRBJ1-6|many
CASSLDQPTLKDHSPLHF
TGTGCCAGCAGTTTAGACCAACCTACCCTGAAAGACCATTCACCCCTCCACTTT
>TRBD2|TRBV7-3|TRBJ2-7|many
CASSPGTSNEQYF
TGTGCCAGCAGTCCCGGGACTAGCAACGAGCAGTACTTC
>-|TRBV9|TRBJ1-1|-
CASSPGESRGTEAFF
TGTGCCAGCAGCCCTGGTGAGAGCAGGGGCACTGAAGCTTTCTTT
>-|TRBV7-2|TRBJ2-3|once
CASSRVEGVADTQYF
TGTGCCAGCAGCCGAGTTGAGGGTGTCGCAGATACGCAGTATTTT
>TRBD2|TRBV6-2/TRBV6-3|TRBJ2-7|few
CASRGMAGVYEQYF
TGTGCCAGCAGAGGGATGGCGGGAGTGTACGAGCAGTACTTC
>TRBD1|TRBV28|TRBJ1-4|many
CASSVGTGATNEKLFF
TGTGCCAGCAGTGTCGGGACAGGTGCAACTAATGAAAAACTGTTTTTT
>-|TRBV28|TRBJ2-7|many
CASRSRGTYEQYF
TGTGCCAGTAGGAGCAGGGGTACCTACGAGCAGTACTTC
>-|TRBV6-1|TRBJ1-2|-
CASSELVGDGYTF
TGTGCCAGCAGTGAACTGGTAGGGGATGGCTACACCTTC
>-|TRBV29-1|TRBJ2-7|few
CSVEAANYEQYF
TGCAGCGTTGAAGCAGCCAACTACGAGCAGTACTTC
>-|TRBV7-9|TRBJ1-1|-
CASSYPVGLNTEAFF
TGTGCCAGCAGCTATCCGGTTGGTCTGAACACTGAAGCTTTCTTT
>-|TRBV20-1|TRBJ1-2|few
CSAVEGYGYTF
TGCAGTGCTGTCGAGGGCTATGGCTACACCTTC